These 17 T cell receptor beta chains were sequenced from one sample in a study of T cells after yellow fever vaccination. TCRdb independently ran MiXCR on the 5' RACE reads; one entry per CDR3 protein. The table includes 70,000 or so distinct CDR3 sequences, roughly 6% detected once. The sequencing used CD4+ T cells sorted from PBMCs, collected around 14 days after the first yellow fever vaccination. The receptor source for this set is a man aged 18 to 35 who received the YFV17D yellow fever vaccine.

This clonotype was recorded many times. CDR3 nucleotides: TGTGCCAGCTCAATCGGCTCTGGAAACACCATATATTTT. Residues: CASSIGSGNTIYF. This chain joins TRBV18 and TRBJ1-3; D unclear. Germline-derived CDR1 and CDR2 are KGHSH and LQKENI. The CDR3 is 13 amino acids. Trimming removed 5 bases from V and 0 bases from J, with 5 bases in between.

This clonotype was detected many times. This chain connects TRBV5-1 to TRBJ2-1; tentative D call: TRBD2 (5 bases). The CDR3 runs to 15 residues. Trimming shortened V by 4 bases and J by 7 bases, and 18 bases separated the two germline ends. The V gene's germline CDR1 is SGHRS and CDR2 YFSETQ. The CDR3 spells CASSTSSLGVNEQFF. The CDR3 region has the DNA TGCGCCAGCAGCACTAGTTCTCTTGGGGTGAATGAGCAGTTCTTC. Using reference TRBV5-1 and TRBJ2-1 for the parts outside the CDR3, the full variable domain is KAGVTQTPRYLIKTRGQQVTLSCSPISGHRSVSWYQQTPGQGLQFLFEYFSETQRNKGNFPGRFSGRQFSNSRSEMNVSTLELGDSALYLCASSTSSLGVNEQFFGPGTRLTVL.

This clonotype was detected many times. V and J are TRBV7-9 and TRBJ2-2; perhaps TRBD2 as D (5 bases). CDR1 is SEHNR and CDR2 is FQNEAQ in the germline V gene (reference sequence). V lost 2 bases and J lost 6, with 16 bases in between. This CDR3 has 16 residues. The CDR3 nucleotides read TGTGCCAGCAGCTTATTTGGCCTAAGAGGGTCCGGGGAGCTGTTTTTT. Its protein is CASSLFGLRGSGELFF.

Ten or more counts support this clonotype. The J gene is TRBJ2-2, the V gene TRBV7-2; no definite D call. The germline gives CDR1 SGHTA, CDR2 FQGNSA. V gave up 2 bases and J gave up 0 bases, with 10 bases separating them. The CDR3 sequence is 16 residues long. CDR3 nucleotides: TGTGCCAGCAGCTTACTGGGTCTTACGAACACCGGGGAGCTGTTTTTT. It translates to CASSLLGLTNTGELFF. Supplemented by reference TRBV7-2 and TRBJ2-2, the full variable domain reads GAGVSQSPSNKVTEKGKDVELRCDPISGHTALYWYRQSLGQGLEFLIYFQGNSAPDKSGLPSDRFSAERTGGSVSTLTIQRTQQEDSAVYLCASSLLGLTNTGELFFGEGSRLTVL.

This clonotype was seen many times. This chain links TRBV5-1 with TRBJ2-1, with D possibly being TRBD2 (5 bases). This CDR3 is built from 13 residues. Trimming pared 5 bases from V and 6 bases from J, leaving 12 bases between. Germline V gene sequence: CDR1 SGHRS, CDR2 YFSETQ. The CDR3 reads CASRLDPGNEQFF. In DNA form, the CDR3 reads TGCGCCAGCAGACTAGACCCCGGCAATGAGCAGTTCTTC.

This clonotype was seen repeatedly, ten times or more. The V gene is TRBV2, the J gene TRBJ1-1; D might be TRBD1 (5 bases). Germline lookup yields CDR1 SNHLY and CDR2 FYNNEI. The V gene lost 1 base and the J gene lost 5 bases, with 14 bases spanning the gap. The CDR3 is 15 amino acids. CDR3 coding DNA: TGTGCCAGCAGTGAAGGGAGGGTAGGGGATACTGAAGCTTTCTTT. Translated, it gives CASSEGRVGDTEAFF.

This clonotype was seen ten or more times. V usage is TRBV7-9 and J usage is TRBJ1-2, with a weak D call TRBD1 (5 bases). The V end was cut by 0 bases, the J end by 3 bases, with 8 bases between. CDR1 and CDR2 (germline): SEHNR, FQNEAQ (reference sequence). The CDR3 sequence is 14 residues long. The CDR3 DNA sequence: TGTGCCAGCAGCTTAGCACCAGGGTACTATGGCTACACCTTC. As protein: CASSLAPGYYGYTF.

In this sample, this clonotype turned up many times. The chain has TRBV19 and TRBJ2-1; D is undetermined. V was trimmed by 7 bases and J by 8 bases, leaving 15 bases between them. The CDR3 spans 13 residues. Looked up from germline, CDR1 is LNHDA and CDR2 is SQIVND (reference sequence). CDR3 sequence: CASTSGAIDEQFF. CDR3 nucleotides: TGTGCCAGTACATCAGGAGCAATTGATGAGCAGTTCTTC.

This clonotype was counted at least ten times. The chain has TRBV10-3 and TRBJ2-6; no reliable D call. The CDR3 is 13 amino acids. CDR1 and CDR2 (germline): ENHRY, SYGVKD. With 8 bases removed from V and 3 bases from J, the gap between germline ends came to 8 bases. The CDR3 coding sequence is TGTGCCATCGAGCAGGTTGGGGCCAACGTCCTGACTTTC. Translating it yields CAIEQVGANVLTF.

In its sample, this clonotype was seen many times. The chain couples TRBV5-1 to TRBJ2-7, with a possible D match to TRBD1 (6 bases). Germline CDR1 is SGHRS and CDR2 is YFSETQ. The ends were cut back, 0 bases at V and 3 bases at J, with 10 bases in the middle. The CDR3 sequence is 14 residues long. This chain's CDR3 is CASSLEAGVYEQYF. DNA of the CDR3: TGCGCCAGCAGCTTGGAGGCAGGGGTCTACGAGCAGTACTTC.

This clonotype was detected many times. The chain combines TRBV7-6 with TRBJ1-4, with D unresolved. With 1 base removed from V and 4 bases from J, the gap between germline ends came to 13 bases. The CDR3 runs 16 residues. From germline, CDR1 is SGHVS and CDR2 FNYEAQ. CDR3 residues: CASSLVSRVINEKLFF. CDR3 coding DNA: TGTGCCAGCAGCTTAGTTTCGAGGGTGATTAATGAAAAACTGTTTTTT.

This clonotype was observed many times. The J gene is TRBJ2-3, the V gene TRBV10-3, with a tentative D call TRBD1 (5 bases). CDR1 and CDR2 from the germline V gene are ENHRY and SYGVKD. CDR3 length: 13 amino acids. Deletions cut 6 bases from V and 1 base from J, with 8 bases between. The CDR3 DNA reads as TGTGCCATCAGGGGGCTTGGCACAGATACGCAGTATTTT. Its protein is CAIRGLGTDTQYF.

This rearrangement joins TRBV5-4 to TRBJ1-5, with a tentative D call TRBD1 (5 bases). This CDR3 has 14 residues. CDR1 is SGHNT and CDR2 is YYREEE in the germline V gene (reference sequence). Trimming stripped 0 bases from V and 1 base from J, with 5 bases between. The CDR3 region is CASSLAGSNQPQHF. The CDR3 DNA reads TGTGCCAGCAGCTTGGCAGGGAGCAATCAGCCCCAGCATTTT.

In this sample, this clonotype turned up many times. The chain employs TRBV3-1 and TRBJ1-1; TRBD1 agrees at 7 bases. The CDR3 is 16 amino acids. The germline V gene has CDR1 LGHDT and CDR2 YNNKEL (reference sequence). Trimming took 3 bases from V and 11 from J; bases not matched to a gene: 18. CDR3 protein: CASSQWGQTTNTWAFF. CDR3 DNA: TGTGCCAGCAGCCAGTGGGGACAGACAACCAACACTTGGGCTTTCTTT.

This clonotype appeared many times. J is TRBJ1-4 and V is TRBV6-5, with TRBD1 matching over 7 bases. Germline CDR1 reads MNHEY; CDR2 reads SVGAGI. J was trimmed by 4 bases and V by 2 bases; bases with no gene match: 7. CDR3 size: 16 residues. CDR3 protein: CASSYDRVRGNEKLFF. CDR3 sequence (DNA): TGTGCCAGCAGTTACGACAGGGTGAGGGGTAATGAAAAACTGTTTTTT.

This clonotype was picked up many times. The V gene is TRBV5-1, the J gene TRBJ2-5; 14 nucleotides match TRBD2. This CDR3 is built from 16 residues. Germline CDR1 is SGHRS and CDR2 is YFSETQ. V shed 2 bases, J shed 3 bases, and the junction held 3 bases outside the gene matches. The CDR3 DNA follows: TGCGCCAGCAGCTTCGGACTAGCGGGGGGAAAAGAGACCCAGTACTTC. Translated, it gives CASSFGLAGGKETQYF.

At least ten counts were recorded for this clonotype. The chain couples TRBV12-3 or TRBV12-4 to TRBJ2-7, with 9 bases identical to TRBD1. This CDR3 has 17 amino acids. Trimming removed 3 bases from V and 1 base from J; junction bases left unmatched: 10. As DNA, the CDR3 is TGTGCCAGCAGTTTCTTACCAAGGACAGGGGAATCCTACGAGCAGTACTTC. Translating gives CASSFLPRTGESYEQYF.